These T cell receptor beta chains were read from a single sample in a study of a mutant IDH1 vaccine in newly diagnosed glioma. These receptors' targets are unknown. Measured with immunoSEQ multiplex PCR; TCRdb has only the in-frame clones, and not every one. The sample has roughly 120,000 clones; 80% are singletons. The specimen comprised PBMCs, sampled from a glioma patient whose treatment included an IDH1 peptide vaccine. These receptors originate from a man in his forties with glioma. CDR3s include the opening cysteine and the closing phenylalanine or tryptophan. A D gene is named only where the DNA matches it firmly. Expanded clones get a size class; other rows say once, few or many, or leave the size out.

j_gene | v_gene | abundance | len | d_gene | CDR3nt | CDR3aa
TRBJ2-7 | TRBV7-1 | . | 15 | TRBD1 | TGTGCCAGCAGCTTAGAGGCAGGGGGCGCGGGAGAGCAGTACTTC | CASSLEAGGAGEQYF
TRBJ2-1 | TRBV21-1 | . | 15 | . | TGTGCCAGCATCGCGACGGAGCGGAAACACAATGAGCAGTTCTTC | CASIATERKHNEQFF
TRBJ1-3 | TRBV28 | few | 13 | . | TGTGCCAGCAGAGATAGGCTCGGAAACACCATATATTTT | CASRDRLGNTIYF
TRBJ1-5 | TRBV18 | . | 16 | . | TGTGCCAGCTCACCGACGACAGGCAATAGCAATCAGCCCCAGCATTTT | CASSPTTGNSNQPQHF
TRBJ1-5 | TRBV4-2 | few | 17 | TRBD1 | TGTGCCAGCAGCCGCCGGACAGGGTACGGGAGCAATCAGCCCCAGCATTTT | CASSRRTGYGSNQPQHF
TRBJ2-7 | TRBV5-1 | . | 14 | . | TGCGCCAGCAGCTTGGTCCAGTTTAACTACGAGCAGTACTTC | CASSLVQFNYEQYF
TRBJ2-5 | TRBV9 | . | 12 | . | TGTGCCAGCAGCGTAGTAGGAGAGACCCAGTACTTC | CASSVVGETQYF
TRBJ2-1 | TRBV6-6 | . | 11 | . | TGTGCCAGCAGTTACTCGCACGAGCAGTTCTTC | CASSYSHEQFF
TRBJ1-1 | TRBV6-6 | medium-sized | 13 | . | TGTGCCAGCAGTTACGGACAGCCAACTGAAGCTTTCTTT | CASSYGQPTEAFF
TRBJ1-6 | TRBV9 | . | 14 | . | TGTGCCAGCAGCGTTGGCAGCCATAATTCACCCCTCCACTTT | CASSVGSHNSPLHF
TRBJ1-1 | TRBV5-4 | . | 13 | . | TGTGCCAGCAGCGAGGAGGCGAACACTGAAGCTTTCTTT | CASSEEANTEAFF
TRBJ2-7 | TRBV29-1 | . | 13 | . | TGCAGCGTCGCCCCTCGCCTCTGGAACGAGCAGTACTTC | CSVAPRLWNEQYF
TRBJ1-3 | TRBV5-4 | many | 12 | . | TGTGCCGTAAGGGGCGGTGGAAACACCATATATTTT | CAVRGGGNTIYF
TRBJ1-5 | TRBV27 | . | 15 | . | TGTGCCAGCAGTTTATTAGGGGAAGACAATCAGCCCCAGCATTTT | CASSLLGEDNQPQHF
TRBJ1-5 | TRBV4-1 | . | 17 | . | TGCGCCAGCAGCCAAGAAAAAGGGTCCAATAGCAATCAGCCCCAGCATTTT | CASSQEKGSNSNQPQHF
TRBJ2-1 | TRBV5-4 | . | 16 | . | TGTGCCAGCAGCTCTGGCGGCGGGGGCCACCCCAATGAGCAGTTCTTC | CASSSGGGGHPNEQFF
TRBJ2-7 | TRBV19 | . | 13 | . | TGTGCCAGTAGTATGGCTCCCAGCTACGAGCAGTACTTC | CASSMAPSYEQYF
TRBJ1-2 | TRBV6-5 | . | 15 | . | TGTGCCAGCAGTTACTCAGGGGTATCTAACTATGGCTACACCTTC | CASSYSGVSNYGYTF
TRBJ2-1 | TRBV18 | . | 14 | . | TGTGCCAGCTCACCCGCTGTTATGCGCGATGAGCAGTTCTTC | CASSPAVMRDEQFF
TRBJ2-7 | TRBV9 | . | 15 | . | TGTGCCAGCAGCGTTGGGAGGGACAGGATGTGGGAGCAGTACTTC | CASSVGRDRMWEQYF
TRBJ2-7 | TRBV6-5 | . | 11 | . | TGTGCCAGCAGTTCAATGTGGGAGCAGTACTTC | CASSSMWEQYF
TRBJ1-1 | TRBV5-5 | . | 17 | TRBD1 | TGTGCCAGCAGCTCCACACTTTTGCAGGGGGCAGGCACTGAAGCTTTCTTT | CASSSTLLQGAGTEAFF
TRBJ2-5 | TRBV27 | . | 14 | TRBD2 | TGTGCCAGCAGTTTTGTCGGGGGGGAGGAGACCCAGTACTTC | CASSFVGGEETQYF
TRBJ2-1 | TRBV9 | once | 13 | . | TGTGCCAGCAGCGTCCCCGACGGCGATGAGCAGTTCTTC | CASSVPDGDEQFF
TRBJ1-2 | TRBV5-4 | . | 13 | TRBD1 | TGTGCCAGCAGCTTGGCAGCAGGGGGCGGCTACACCTTC | CASSLAAGGGYTF
TRBJ2-2 | TRBV4-3 | . | 15 | . | TGCGCCAGCAGCCAAGATACCGGGGGCACCGGGGAGCTGTTTTTT | CASSQDTGGTGELFF
TRBJ1-6 | TRBV7-2 | . | 11 | . | TGTGCCAGCAGCTTAGTAGGGACCCTCCACTTT | CASSLVGTLHF
TRBJ2-1 | TRBV4-1 | . | 15 | TRBD2 | TGCGCCAGCAGCCCACTAGCGGGAGGCCGGAATGAGCAGTTCTTC | CASSPLAGGRNEQFF
TRBJ2-3 | TRBV6-6 | . | 14 | TRBD1 | TGTGCCAGCAGTCGGACAGGGTCCACAGATACGCAGTATTTT | CASSRTGSTDTQYF
TRBJ2-7 | TRBV5-6 | . | 16 | TRBD2 | TGTGCCAGCAGCACCCCCGGGACTATCTACTTCGGAGAGCAGTACTTC | CASSTPGTIYFGEQYF
TRBJ2-1 | TRBV4-3 | . | 12 | . | TGCGCCAGCAGCCAAGTCCGGGGACAGCAGTTCTTC | CASSQVRGQQFF
TRBJ2-7 | TRBV2 | few | 15 | TRBD2 | TGTGCCAGCAGCCGATCTAGCGGGGGGGCGTACGAGCAGTACTTC | CASSRSSGGAYEQYF
TRBJ1-2 | TRBV5-1 | . | 15 | TRBD1 | TGCGCCAGCAGCAGATACAGGGGAGCTAACTATGGCTACACCTTC | CASSRYRGANYGYTF
TRBJ1-1 | TRBV4-3 | few | 16 | . | TGCGCCAGCAGCCCAAATCTGGGGGACGAGGACACTGAAGCTTTCTTT | CASSPNLGDEDTEAFF
TRBJ1-1 | TRBV7-9 | . | 12 | . | TGTGCCAGCAGCCTCCCGCCCGGTGAAGCTTTCTTT | CASSLPPGEAFF
TRBJ2-7 | TRBV28 | . | 14 | TRBD2 | TGTGCCAGCAGTTTACTAGCGGGAGTCATCGAGCAGTACTTC | CASSLLAGVIEQYF
TRBJ2-5 | TRBV5-1 | . | 16 | TRBD2 | TGCGCCAGCAGCTTGGGTGGTGGACTAGGGGAAGAGACCCAGTACTTC | CASSLGGGLGEETQYF
TRBJ2-7 | TRBV7-9 | . | 12 | . | TGTGCCAGCAGCTTAGAAGTCTACGAGCAGTACTTC | CASSLEVYEQYF
TRBJ2-5 | TRBV4-2 | . | 17 | TRBD1 | TGTGCCAGCAGCCAAGACCCGGGACAGGGGAGGTTGGAGACCCAGTACTTC | CASSQDPGQGRLETQYF
TRBJ2-7 | TRBV18 | . | 15 | TRBD2 | TGTGCCAGCTCACCGACTAGCGGGGCCTCCTACGAGCAGTACTTC | CASSPTSGASYEQYF
TRBJ1-2 | TRBV11-2 | . | 13 | . | TGTGCCAGCAGCCCGAGGGGTCGCAATGGCTACACCTTC | CASSPRGRNGYTF
TRBJ2-2 | TRBV4-3 | . | 12 | . | TGCGCCAGCAGCCACCCACTGGGGGAGCTGTTTTTT | CASSHPLGELFF
TRBJ1-1 | TRBV29-1 | . | 14 | TRBD1 | TGCAGCGTTGAGGGCAGGGGGTGGAACACTGAAGCTTTCTTT | CSVEGRGWNTEAFF
TRBJ1-1 | TRBV6-5 | . | 16 | TRBD1 | TGTGCCAGCAGTTCTGGACAGGGGGCACGGGGGACTGAAGCTTTCTTT | CASSSGQGARGTEAFF
TRBJ1-6 | TRBV5-8 | . | 16 | TRBD1 | TGTGCCAGCAGCCCTGGGACAGGGTATCAGAAATCACCCCTCCACTTT | CASSPGTGYQKSPLHF
TRBJ1-2 | TRBV4-3 | . | 15 | . | TGCGCCAGCAGCCATTCGACAGGTTCTAACTATGGCTACACCTTC | CASSHSTGSNYGYTF
TRBJ2-5 | TRBV9 | once | 14 | TRBD2 | TGTGCCAGCAGCGTAGATAGACTAGCAGAGACCCAGTACTTC | CASSVDRLAETQYF
TRBJ1-2 | TRBV2 | . | 13 | TRBD1 | TGTGCCAGCAGCGGGGGACAGAACTATGGCTACACCTTC | CASSGGQNYGYTF
TRBJ1-4 | TRBV10-3 | . | 14 | . | TGTGCCATCAACGGAGGAGCCCCAAGTGAAAAACTGTTTTTT | CAINGGAPSEKLFF
TRBJ2-2 | TRBV5-1 | . | 15 | TRBD1 | TGCGCCAGCCGTCCCCGGGACAGGGCAATCGGGGAGCTGTTTTTT | CASRPRDRAIGELFF
TRBJ2-1 | TRBV29-1 | . | 15 | TRBD2 | TGCAGCGTTGAAAACCTAGCGGGGGGGAGCGATGAGCAGTTCTTC | CSVENLAGGSDEQFF
TRBJ2-2 | TRBV4-3 | few | 15 | . | TGCGCCAGCAGCCGGGTGGGACAGAACACCGGGGAGCTGTTTTTT | CASSRVGQNTGELFF
TRBJ2-4 | TRBV5-4 | . | 17 | TRBD2 | TGTGCCAGCGCCCCGCCCGGGACTAGCGACTTTAGAAACATTCAGTACTTC | CASAPPGTSDFRNIQYF